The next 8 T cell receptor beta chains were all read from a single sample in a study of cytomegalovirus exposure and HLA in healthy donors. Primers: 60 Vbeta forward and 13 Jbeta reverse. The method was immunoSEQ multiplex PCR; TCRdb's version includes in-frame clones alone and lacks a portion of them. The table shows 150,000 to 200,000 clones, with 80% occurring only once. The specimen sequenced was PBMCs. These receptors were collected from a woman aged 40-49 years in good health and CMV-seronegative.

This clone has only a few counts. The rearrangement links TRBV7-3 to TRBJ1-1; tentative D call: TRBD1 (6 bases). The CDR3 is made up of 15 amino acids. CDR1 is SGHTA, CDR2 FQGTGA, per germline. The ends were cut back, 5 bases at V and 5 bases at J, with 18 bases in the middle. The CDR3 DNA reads TGTGCCAGCAGCCCGAATGGGGGGGCGCGGACTGAAGCTTTCTTT. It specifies CASSPNGGARTEAFF.

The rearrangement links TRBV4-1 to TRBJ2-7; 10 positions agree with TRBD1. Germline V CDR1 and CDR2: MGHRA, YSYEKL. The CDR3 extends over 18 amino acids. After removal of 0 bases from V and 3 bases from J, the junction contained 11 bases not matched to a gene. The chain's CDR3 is CASSQDFPIWDRGYEQYF. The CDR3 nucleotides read TGCGCCAGCAGCCAAGATTTCCCCATCTGGGACAGGGGCTACGAGCAGTACTTC.

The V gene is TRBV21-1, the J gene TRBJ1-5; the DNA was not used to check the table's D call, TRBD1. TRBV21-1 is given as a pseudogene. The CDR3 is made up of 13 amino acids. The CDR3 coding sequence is TGTGCCAGCACCCGACAGGCTGGTCAGCCCCAGCATTTT. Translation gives CASTRQAGQPQHF.

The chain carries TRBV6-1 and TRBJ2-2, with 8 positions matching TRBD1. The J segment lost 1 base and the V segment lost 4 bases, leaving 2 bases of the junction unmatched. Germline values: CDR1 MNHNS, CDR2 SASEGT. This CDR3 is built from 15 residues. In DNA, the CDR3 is TGTGCCAGCAGTGTAACAGGGGGGAACACCGGGGAGCTGTTTTTT. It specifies CASSVTGGNTGELFF.

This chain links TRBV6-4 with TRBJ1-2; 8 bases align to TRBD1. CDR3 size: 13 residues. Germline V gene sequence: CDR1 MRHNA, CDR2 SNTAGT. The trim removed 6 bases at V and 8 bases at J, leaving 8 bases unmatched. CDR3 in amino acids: CASSVGQGRGYTF. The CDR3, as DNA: TGTGCCAGCAGCGTAGGACAGGGTCGGGGCTACACCTTC.

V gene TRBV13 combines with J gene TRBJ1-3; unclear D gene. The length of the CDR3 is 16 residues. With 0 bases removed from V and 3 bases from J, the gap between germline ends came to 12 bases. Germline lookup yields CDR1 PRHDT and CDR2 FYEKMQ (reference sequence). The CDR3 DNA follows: TGTGCCAGCAGCTTAGGGGCTCAGAACTATGGAAACACCATATATTTT. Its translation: CASSLGAQNYGNTIYF.

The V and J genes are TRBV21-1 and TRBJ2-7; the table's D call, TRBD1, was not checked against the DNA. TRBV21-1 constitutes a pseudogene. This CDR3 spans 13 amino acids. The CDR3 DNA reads TGTGCCAGCAGCATGAACAGTACCTACGAGCAGTACTTC. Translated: CASSMNSTYEQYF.

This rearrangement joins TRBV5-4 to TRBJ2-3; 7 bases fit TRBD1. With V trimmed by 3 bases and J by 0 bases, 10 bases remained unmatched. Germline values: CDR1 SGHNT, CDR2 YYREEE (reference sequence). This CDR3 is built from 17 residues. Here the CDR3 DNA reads TGTGCCAGCAGCTCCCGGGACAGACTTTCCAGCACAGATACGCAGTATTTT. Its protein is CASSSRDRLSSTDTQYF.